A selection of T cell receptor beta chains follows, all from one sample in a study of OX40 agonist ivuxolimab in advanced cancers. The repertoire was sequenced with immunoSEQ multiplex PCR; TCRdb's copy has only in-frame clones and lacks some. The data show about 88,000 clones, approximately 87% seen once. The starting material was CD4+ or CD8+ T cells sorted from blood, obtained in a trial of the OX40 agonist ivuxolimab. The receptor source for this set is an adult with an advanced solid tumor such as melanoma, head and neck, liver or kidney cancer. CDR3s include the opening cysteine and the closing phenylalanine or tryptophan. Fields, in order: J gene, D gene, clone size, V gene, CDR3 protein, CDR3 DNA. D genes are given only for firm matches. Clone size appears in some rows only: once, few, many, or a class for an expanded clone.

TRBJ2-2 | - | - | TRBV19 | CASSRKGSNTGELFF | TGTGCCAGTAGTAGGAAGGGGAGTAACACCGGGGAGCTGTTTTTT
TRBJ2-7 | - | once | TRBV9 | CASSEGLTYEQYF | TGTGCCAGCAGCGAGGGACTGACCTACGAGCAGTACTTC
TRBJ1-5 | - | - | TRBV30 | CAWSPLSNQPQHF | TGTGCCTGGAGCCCCTTGAGCAATCAGCCCCAGCATTTT
TRBJ2-5 | TRBD2 | - | TRBV5-1 | CASSLGASGGKETQYF | TGCGCCAGCAGCCTCGGGGCTAGCGGGGGGAAAGAGACCCAGTACTTC
TRBJ2-7 | - | - | TRBV11-3 | CASSLVAGQDEQYF | TGTGCCAGCAGCTTAGTGGCAGGTCAGGACGAGCAGTACTTC
TRBJ2-3 | - | - | TRBV11-2 | CASSLPGARTDTQYF | TGTGCCAGCAGCTTACCGGGGGCCCGCACAGATACGCAGTATTTT
TRBJ1-2 | - | - | TRBV4-3 | CASSQDVGGEDGYTF | TGCGCCAGCAGCCAAGATGTGGGGGGAGAGGATGGCTACACCTTC
TRBJ2-3 | - | - | TRBV5-1 | CASSLRGGSITDTQYF | TGCGCCAGCAGCCTACGGGGAGGATCTATCACAGATACGCAGTATTTT
TRBJ2-3 | TRBD2 | - | TRBV7-2 | CASSLGSGRASDTQYF | TGTGCCAGCAGCTTGGGCAGCGGGAGGGCTTCTGATACGCAGTATTTT
TRBJ2-3 | TRBD2 | - | TRBV11-2 | CASSGAGLAGAGTQYF | TGTGCCAGCAGCGGAGCGGGACTAGCGGGAGCGGGTACGCAGTATTTT
TRBJ2-7 | TRBD1 | - | TRBV19 | CASRDRGSYEQYF | TGTGCCAGTCGGGACAGGGGGTCCTACGAGCAGTACTTC
TRBJ2-5 | TRBD2 | - | TRBV10-1 | CASSGAGSGETQYF | TGCGCCAGCAGTGGAGCGGGATCCGGGGAGACCCAGTACTTC
TRBJ2-7 | - | - | TRBV6-5 | CASSYAAGRGYEQYF | TGTGCCAGCAGTTACGCCGCGGGAAGGGGTTACGAGCAGTACTTC
TRBJ2-5 | - | - | TRBV28 | CASSLGGNQETQYF | TGTGCCAGCAGTTTAGGAGGGAACCAAGAGACCCAGTACTTC
TRBJ2-5 | TRBD1 | - | TRBV7-2 | CASRRTGKGETQYF | TGTGCCAGCAGGAGGACAGGGAAGGGGGAGACCCAGTACTTC
TRBJ1-5 | - | - | TRBV21-1 | CASSKTGQGSNQPQHF | TGTGCCAGCAGCAAGACCGGACAGGGAAGCAATCAGCCCCAGCATTTT
TRBJ2-5 | TRBD1 | once | TRBV6-5 | CASNLGTGGETQYF | TGTGCCAGCAATCTAGGGACAGGGGGAGAGACCCAGTACTTC
TRBJ1-2 | - | - | TRBV5-5 | CASSLDGHTNYGYTF | TGTGCCAGCAGCTTGGATGGGCATACTAACTATGGCTACACCTTC
TRBJ1-1 | - | few | TRBV6-5 | CASSYQREAFF | TGTGCCAGCAGTTACCAAAGGGAAGCTTTCTTT
TRBJ1-5 | - | - | TRBV19 | CALSAGLNQPQHF | TGTGCCTTATCCGCGGGGCTCAATCAGCCCCAGCATTTT
TRBJ1-1 | TRBD1 | - | TRBV7-9 | CASSVGQDIVAEAFF | TGTGCCAGCAGCGTAGGACAGGACATTGTAGCTGAAGCTTTCTTT
TRBJ2-1 | - | - | TRBV21-1 | CASRAASSYNEQFF | TGTGCCAGCAGAGCAGCGAGCTCCTACAATGAGCAGTTCTTC
TRBJ2-3 | - | - | TRBV10-3 | CAISESESNTQYF | TGTGCCATCAGTGAGTCTGAATCGAATACGCAGTATTTT
TRBJ1-1 | - | - | TRBV7-5 | CASSETVNTEAFF | TGTGCCAGCAGCGAAACAGTTAACACTGAAGCTTTCTTT
TRBJ1-2 | - | once | TRBV6-1 | CASSEKGWYGYTF | TGTGCCAGCAGTGAAAAGGGCTGGTATGGCTACACCTTC
TRBJ1-3 | - | - | TRBV7-9 | CASSLVTGAGNTIYF | TGTGCCAGCAGCTTAGTTACAGGAGCTGGAAACACCATATATTTT
TRBJ2-3 | TRBD1 | - | TRBV7-9 | CASTVDRKNTQYF | TGTGCCAGCACCGTGGACAGGAAAAATACGCAGTATTTT
TRBJ2-1 | TRBD2 | - | TRBV5-4 | CASSPGLAGGRGNEQFF | TGTGCCAGCAGCCCGGGACTAGCGGGGGGGCGGGGCAATGAGCAGTTCTTC
TRBJ2-3 | - | - | TRBV6-6 | CASREGTDTQYF | TGTGCCAGCAGGGAGGGAACAGATACGCAGTATTTT
TRBJ1-1 | - | - | TRBV5-1 | CASSYRDGLFGNTEAFF | TGCGCCAGCAGCTACCGGGACGGACTATTTGGGAACACTGAAGCTTTCTTT
TRBJ1-1 | - | - | TRBV5-1 | CASSLGVNTEAFF | TGCGCCAGCAGCTTGGGAGTGAACACTGAAGCTTTCTTT
TRBJ2-3 | TRBD1 | - | TRBV4-3 | CASRYRDSPTDTQYF | TGCGCCAGCAGATACCGGGACAGCCCCACAGATACGCAGTATTTT
TRBJ2-1 | TRBD2 | - | TRBV5-1 | CASSSGLAGPRNEQFF | TGCGCCAGCAGCTCAGGACTAGCGGGGCCCCGTAATGAGCAGTTCTTC
TRBJ1-1 | TRBD1 | - | TRBV5-1 | CASSLGDRDREAFF | TGCGCCAGCAGCTTGGGGGACAGGGACCGTGAAGCTTTCTTT
TRBJ1-1 | - | - | TRBV5-1 | CASSLDGVDGSRTEAFF | TGCGCCAGCAGCTTGGATGGGGTCGACGGATCCAGAACTGAAGCTTTCTTT